This T cell receptor beta chain was retrieved from a study of glioma-infiltrating T cells after dendritic cell vaccination. Points from the study as a whole: No direct clonality-survival link was found; a diverse polyclonal response may matter.

Only patients with spare fresh-frozen tumor and over two years of follow-up were included. Before vaccination, two weeks after the third vaccination, and at progression, PBMC were collected. This CDR3 is built from 13 residues. CDR1 is SGHNT, CDR2 YENEEA, per germline. The V end lost 0 bases, the J end lost 11 bases, and 10 bases lay between the germline ends. Notes on this clone: Its target is unknown.

Amplification used 60 V beta primers and 13 J beta primers. Libraries were prepared by immunoSEQ multiplex PCR; TCRdb keeps only in-frame clonotypes and omits some of them. The table shows about 92,000 clones, with around 84% occurring only once. The V and J genes are TRBV11-3 and TRBJ1-4; a possible D gene is TRBD1 (5 bases). The source is a human donor with glioblastoma. The specimen comprised blood, sampled before dendritic cell vaccination. CDR3 protein: CASSLDTGGKLFF. CDR3 nucleotides: TGTGCCAGCAGCTTAGATACCGGGGGGAAACTGTTTTTT.